The 3 T cell receptor beta chains listed next were all sequenced from one sample in a study of blood T cell repertoires in COVID-19. Method: immunoSEQ multiplex PCR; TCRdb's copy keeps in-frame clones and lacks some. This table holds some 180,000 clones, about four fifths found once. Sequences were obtained from peripheral blood. Receptors were obtained from a man between 65 and 85 years old with active or convalescent COVID-19.

Only a few counts were recorded for this clone. The chain carries TRBV19 and TRBJ1-4; no clear D. Germline CDR1 is LNHDA and CDR2 is SQIVND (reference sequence). The ends were cut back, 9 bases at V and 8 bases at J, with 19 bases in the middle. The CDR3 totals 14 residues. CDR3 DNA: TGTGCCAGCAGGCCGGGAAAGCGTAGCGAAAAACTGTTTTTT. Translating gives CASRPGKRSEKLFF.

The rearrangement links TRBV19 to TRBJ1-4; no definite D call. The CDR3 length is 16 residues. Germline values: CDR1 LNHDA, CDR2 SQIVND (reference sequence). The V end was cut by 3 bases, the J end by 6 bases, with 17 bases between. CDR3 region: CASSIIRPRRDEKLFF. CDR3 sequence (DNA): TGTGCCAGTAGTATCATACGTCCCAGGAGGGATGAAAAACTGTTTTTT.

The CDR3 here is CSVRGRGTYNEQFF. In nucleotides, the CDR3 is TGCAGCGTGCGGGGGAGAGGAACCTACAATGAGCAGTTCTTC. V and J are TRBV29-1 and TRBJ2-1, with 7 bases aligning to TRBD2. This CDR3 is built from 14 residues. The V gene end was trimmed by 6 bases and the J gene end by 2 bases; junction bases not matched to a gene: 7. Looked up from germline, CDR1 is SQVTM and CDR2 is ANQGSEA.